The clone carrying this T cell receptor beta chain was detected many times. What it binds is not known. Trimming took off 4 bases at V and 1 base at J, with 17 bases between the two ends. The CDR3 totals 17 residues. Germline V gene data show CDR1 as SGDLS and CDR2 as YYNGEE. This record belongs to a study of T-cell memory formation after mild COVID-19. Study results and limitations: Of the contracting clones, CD4+ ones lay mainly in CM and EM, and CD8+ ones in EMRA. Clones contracting over day 15 to 85 were CD4/CD8 balanced, with later expanders leaning CD4+.

TCR alpha and TCR beta cDNA libraries carrying sample barcodes and UMIs were produced by 5'RACE using constant-segment primers. TCRdb re-analysed the 5' RACE reads in MiXCR, keeping a single row per CDR3 protein. The sample yields more than 45,000 distinct CDR3 sequences, 9.3% seen once. The TCR sequence derives from an adult woman who had mild COVID-19 (a few samples of this study predate the infection). Cell type and time point are not known. Sequenced: PBMCs or a T cell subset sorted from them (not recorded which). This chain connects TRBV9 to TRBJ2-2; D gene unclear. The CDR3 region is CASSIPLDGRNTGELFF. The CDR3 DNA follows: TGTGCCAGCAGCATCCCACTTGACGGGCGGAACACCGGGGAGCTGTTTTTT.